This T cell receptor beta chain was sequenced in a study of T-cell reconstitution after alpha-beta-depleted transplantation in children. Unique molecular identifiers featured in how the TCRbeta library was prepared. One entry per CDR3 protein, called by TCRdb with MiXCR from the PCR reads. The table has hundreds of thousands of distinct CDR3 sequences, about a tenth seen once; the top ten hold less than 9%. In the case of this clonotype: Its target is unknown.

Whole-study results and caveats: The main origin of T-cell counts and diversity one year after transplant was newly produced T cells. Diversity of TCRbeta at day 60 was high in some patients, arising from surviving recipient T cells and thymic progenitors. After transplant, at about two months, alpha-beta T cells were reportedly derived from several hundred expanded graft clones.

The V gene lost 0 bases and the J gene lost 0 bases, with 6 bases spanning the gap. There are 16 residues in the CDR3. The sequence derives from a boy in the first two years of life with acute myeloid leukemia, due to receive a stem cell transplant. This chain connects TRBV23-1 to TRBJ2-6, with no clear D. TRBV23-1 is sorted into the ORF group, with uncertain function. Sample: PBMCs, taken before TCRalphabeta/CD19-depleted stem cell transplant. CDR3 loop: CASSQSKVSGANVLTF. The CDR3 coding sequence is TGCGCCAGCAGTCAATCCAAAGTCTCTGGGGCCAACGTCCTGACTTTC.